The next 2 T cell receptor beta chains were all read from a single sample in a study of blood T cell repertoires in COVID-19. Data came from immunoSEQ multiplex PCR; TCRdb stores just in-frame clones and leaves some out. This sample has about 350,000 clones, with over 75% found just once. Source material: PBMCs or T cells enriched from blood (not recorded which). These receptors were obtained from a woman under 40 who had recovered from COVID-19.

This chain joins TRBV19 and TRBJ2-7, with D maybe TRBD2 (6 bases). Between the trimmed V and J ends, which lost 6 bases and 0 bases, there was a span of 15 bases. Germline V gene lookup returns CDR1 LNHDA and CDR2 SQIVND (reference sequence). The CDR3 is 15 amino acids. CDR3 nucleotide sequence: TGTGCCAGTAGAAAATTGGACGGGAGCTCCTACGAGCAGTACTTC. Amino acids: CASRKLDGSSYEQYF.

The chain carries TRBV11-3 and TRBJ2-2; D ambiguous. The ends were cut back, 0 bases at V and 4 bases at J, with 6 bases in the middle. CDR3 length equals 14 residues. Per the germline V gene, CDR1 is SGHNT and CDR2 is YENEEA. The CDR3 DNA follows: TGTGCCAGCAGCTTAGACCCGAGCACCGGGGAGCTGTTTTTT. As protein: CASSLDPSTGELFF. Filled out from reference TRBV11-3 and TRBJ2-2, the complete variable domain reads EAGVVQSPRYKIIEKKQPVAFWCNPISGHNTLYWYLQNLGQGPELLIRYENEEAVDDSQLPKDRFSAERLKGVDSTLKIQPAELGDSAVYLCASSLDPSTGELFFGEGSRLTVL.